This T cell receptor beta chain was identified in a study of neurological immune-mediated disorders (dated by TCRdb to about 2019). Regarding the study in general: Of the approximately 34 multiple sclerosis patients, approximately 31 had relapsing-remitting MS and 3 had secondary progressive MS. Longitudinal samples, technical triplicates and paired sorted CD4+ and CD8+ T-cell subsets, alongside PBMC samples, were included among the roughly 100 TCR-beta libraries. The cohort comprised 68 subjects: approximately 15 HAM/TSP patients, approximately 34 multiple sclerosis patients and approximately 20 healthy controls. Using UMI-based sequencing, the study compared peripheral blood TCR-beta repertoires from patients with HTLV-I-associated myelopathy (HAM/TSP), patients with multiple sclerosis, and healthy controls.

Study-wide conclusions, independent of this receptor: TCR clonal expansion was highest in HAM/TSP patients and lowest in MS patients, with MS patients falling below even healthy controls. In a phylogenetic analysis, the repertoires of 18 out of 34 MS patients fell into a single cluster of related CDR3 sequences, pointing to a possible signature at the repertoire level. No identical CDR3 amino acid sequences were found to be shared among expanded clones across subjects, suggesting that TCR-beta repertoires were private in all groups. The MS cluster showed no association with clinical or MRI features, and the authors stated that larger cohorts are needed.

The germline V gene specifies SGHAT as CDR1 and FQNNGV as CDR2. V is pruned by 2 bases and J by 4 bases, leaving 9 bases of the junction without a gene match. Reading from cysteine to phenylalanine, the CDR3 counts 18 amino acids. Just the 54-base CDR3 DNA is kept, in frame starting at base 1. cDNA was synthesized by template-switch 5'RACE using a primer with a 10-nucleotide random unique molecular identifier that tagged each TCR transcript. Every sequencing run covered 15-18 subjects and yielded more than 200 million TCR-beta sequences. Total RNA was extracted with the RNeasy kit. TCR-beta VDJ regions were amplified with primers for the TCR constant region and the 5'RACE anchor, using the KAPA Real-time Library Amplification kit. A first PCR added sample indexes and Illumina adaptors, after which a second PCR increased the library yield. After Ampure bead purification, the roughly 650 bp TCR product was size-selected on a 2% E-gel SizeSelection system. Before pooling, library quality was checked on a Bioanalyzer, concentration was measured with Qubit, and libraries were quantified with the Kapa Library Quantification kit. Libraries were sequenced paired-end 2 x 150 bp on an Illumina HiSeq 2500. To increase sequence diversity, about 25-30% phiX was spiked into each library pool. Turning to the authors' computational methods: The quality-filtered reads were processed with the UMI-based MiGEC pipeline, whose error correction step removed more than 80% of the raw TCR sequences. IMGT germline references were used for alignment of VDJ genes, and clonotypes were defined by a unique CDR3 amino acid sequence together with V-J genes. VDJtools evaluated clonal expansion, Shannon diversity and CDR3 relatedness (CalcPairwiseDistances, ClusterSamples); CLCbio workbench built phylogenetic trees. Expanded clones were defined as having at least 8 unique UMIs, based on coefficient-of-variation modelling across technical triplicates. In TCRdb, the public reads were trimmed at Q25 with fastp and aligned with MiXCR, with productive beta chains retained. Entries are consolidated by CDR3 protein sequence, retaining the most common genes and DNA. The V and J calls follow TCRdb's processing rather than the paper's. This sample holds tens of thousands of distinct CDR3 sequences; less than 5% were observed only once. The ten largest clones capture just over 5.5% of the sample.

For unsorted PBMC libraries, 2 million PBMCs were used after storage in RNAlater at -80 degrees C until RNA extraction. The multiple sclerosis patients were enrolled in a US clinical protocol that used magnetic resonance imaging to evaluate disease progression. Peripheral blood was subjected to Ficoll-Hypaque density gradient centrifugation to isolate PBMCs, which were then cryopreserved in liquid nitrogen. This clonotype was counted at least ten times. The target of this receptor is not known. Base quality data are lacking; no much larger clone is found one base away. This receptor was obtained from a woman aged 55-75 years with multiple sclerosis. The chain employs TRBV11-2 and TRBJ2-6, and TRBD1 aligns with 9 junction nucleotides. Sequenced: PBMCs. This receptor carries the CDR3 CASSLTFVGTGGANVLTF. The nucleotide sequence is TGTGCCAGCAGCTTAACCTTCGTCGGGACAGGGGGGGCCAACGTCCTGACTTTC.